A selection of T cell receptor beta chains follows, all from one sample in a study of blood T cell repertoires in COVID-19. Sequencing used immunoSEQ multiplex PCR; TCRdb keeps in-frame clones, though not all of them. This repertoire shows 200,000 to 300,000 clones, about 90% found once; its top ten account for roughly 3.6%. Sequenced input: peripheral blood. These receptors all come from a woman aged 40 to 49 with acute or convalescent COVID-19. Both conserved end residues are part of each CDR3. A D gene is named only where the DNA matches it firmly. Rows give clone size only sometimes, using once, few, many, or a class for an expanded clone.

d_call clone_size j_call v_call cdr3_nt cdr3_aa
TRBD2 NA TRBJ2-1 TRBV7-2 TGTGCCAGCCTACGGCGGGGGACCTACAATGAGCAGTTCTTC CASLRRGTYNEQFF
TRBD1 NA TRBJ1-2 TRBV3-1/TRBV3-2 TGTGCCAGCACCCGACAGGGGAACTATGGCTACACCTTC CASTRQGNYGYTF
NA NA TRBJ1-1 TRBV19 TGTGCCAGTACAACAGCGGACACTGAAGCTTTCTTT CASTTADTEAFF
NA NA TRBJ1-1 TRBV27 TGTGCCAGCAGTTTATCACAGGACACTGAAGCTTTCTTT CASSLSQDTEAFF
TRBD1 NA TRBJ1-5 TRBV19 TGTGCCAGTAGTCCCAGGGGACAGGGTTTAAGATATAGCAATCAGCCCCAGCATTTT CASSPRGQGLRYSNQPQHF
NA NA TRBJ1-2 TRBV5-1 TGCGCCAGCAGCGTAACAGGGATTAGGGGCTACACCTTC CASSVTGIRGYTF
TRBD2 once TRBJ2-3 TRBV30 TGTGCCTGGGGGAGGGCCACAGATACGCAGTATTTT CAWGRATDTQYF
TRBD1 once TRBJ2-2 TRBV4-1 TGCGCCAGCAGCCAAGCTGAGGGACAGGGCCCAAGGAAGCTGTTTTTT CASSQAEGQGPRKLFF
TRBD2 NA TRBJ2-1 TRBV5-1 TGCGCCAGCAGCTTCTTCCCTAGCGGGGTATCCTACAATGAGCAGTTCTTC CASSFFPSGVSYNEQFF
NA NA TRBJ1-1 TRBV4-1 TGCGCCAGCAGCCAAGAAAAGACAGGGAACACTGAAGCTTTCTTT CASSQEKTGNTEAFF
NA NA TRBJ1-1 TRBV6-5 TGTGCCAGCAACCTACTGGCGGCCAACACTGAAGCTTTCTTT CASNLLAANTEAFF
TRBD1 NA TRBJ1-1 TRBV3-1/TRBV3-2 TGTGCCAGCAGCCAAGATGGCGCAGGGGGTAACACTGAAGCTTTCTTT CASSQDGAGGNTEAFF
NA NA TRBJ1-1 TRBV9 TGTGCCAGCAGCGTAGAGGGGGGGCTGCACACTGAAGCTTTCTTT CASSVEGGLHTEAFF
NA NA TRBJ2-2 TRBV19 TGTGCCAGTAGTATTACAGGCCCCGCCGGCACCGGGGAGCTGTTTTTT CASSITGPAGTGELFF
NA NA TRBJ1-4 TRBV5-1 TGCGCCAGCAGACAGGAGAATGATGAAAAACTGTTTTTT CASRQENDEKLFF
NA NA TRBJ2-3 TRBV10-1 TGCGCCAGCGCAGGGGTGGGAGATACGCAGTATTTT CASAGVGDTQYF
NA NA TRBJ1-3 TRBV21-1 TGTGCCAGCAGCAAAGCGGCATGTTTCCGAAGCTCTGGAAACACCATATATTTT CASSKAACFRSSGNTIYF
TRBD1 NA TRBJ1-4 TRBV25-1 TGTGCCAGCAGCCTGACAGGGGGCCATGAAAAACTGTTTTTT CASSLTGGHEKLFF
TRBD1 NA TRBJ2-1 TRBV12-3/TRBV12-4 TGTGCCAGCAGTCCGACAGGGGGCAATGAGCAGTTCTTC CASSPTGGNEQFF
NA NA TRBJ1-6 TRBV7-2 TGTGCCGGGGGCGTTGGCCGGAATTCACCCCTCCACTTT CAGGVGRNSPLHF
NA NA TRBJ1-3 TRBV10-3 TGTGCCATCAGTGCGAGGCAGCCGAGCTCTGGAAACACCATATATTTT CAISARQPSSGNTIYF
TRBD1 NA TRBJ1-6 TRBV12-5 TGTGCTAGTGGTTTGGAGCAGGGGGCGTCCTATAATTCACCCCTCCACTTT CASGLEQGASYNSPLHF
TRBD1 NA TRBJ1-1 TRBV4-1 TGCGCCAGCAGCCCCCTCCGTGGTCGAACAGGGGGTACTGAAGCTTTCTTT CASSPLRGRTGGTEAFF
TRBD1 NA TRBJ1-2 TRBV11-2 TGTGCCAGCAGCTTAGAACAGGGGGCTGGTGGCTACACCTTC CASSLEQGAGGYTF
NA NA TRBJ2-3 TRBV3-1/TRBV3-2 TGTGCCAGCAGCTACGAGGGTCTTGGGTCAGATACGCAGTATTTT CASSYEGLGSDTQYF
TRBD2 once TRBJ2-1 TRBV5-1 TGCGCCAGCAGCTTGCAGGGAGGGACCTACAATGAGCAGTTCTTC CASSLQGGTYNEQFF
NA once TRBJ1-2 TRBV28 TGTGCCAGCAGTTTCCGGGTCTATGGCTACACCTTC CASSFRVYGYTF
TRBD1 NA TRBJ2-1 TRBV27 TGTGCCAGCAGTGGACGGACAGGGTCCCTCTCCTACAATGAGCAGTTCTTC CASSGRTGSLSYNEQFF
NA NA TRBJ1-6 TRBV7-2 TGTGCCAGCAGCTCACAGAGCCCCCTCTCACCCCTCCACTTT CASSSQSPLSPLHF
NA NA TRBJ2-3 TRBV5-6 TGTGCCAGCAGCTCCGGACTGGACGGCACAGATACGCAGTATTTT CASSSGLDGTDTQYF
TRBD1 NA TRBJ2-5 TRBV5-1 TGCGCCAGCAGGGCCGGGACAGGCCGTGAGACCCAGTACTTC CASRAGTGRETQYF
TRBD1 NA TRBJ2-1 TRBV29-1 TGCAGCGTTGAAGATTGGACAGGGAGGCCCTACAATGAGCAGTTCTTC CSVEDWTGRPYNEQFF
TRBD1 NA TRBJ1-6 TRBV19 TGTGCCAGTACCCGACAGGGCTTGGGTTCACCCCTCCACTTT CASTRQGLGSPLHF
NA NA TRBJ1-4 TRBV4-1 TGCGCCAGCAGCCAAGATAAGACTGGGAGGGAAAAACTGTTTTTT CASSQDKTGREKLFF
TRBD1 NA TRBJ1-2 TRBV6-5 TGTGCCAGCAGTTACGAAGGACAGGGGGTCTATGGCTACACCTTC CASSYEGQGVYGYTF
TRBD1 NA TRBJ1-1 TRBV5-1 TGCGCCAGCAGCCTGACAGGGTTGAACACTGAAGCTTTCTTT CASSLTGLNTEAFF
NA NA TRBJ1-2 TRBV30 TGTGCCGCAGGAGGGAAGGGGGGGTATGGCTACACCTTC CAAGGKGGYGYTF
NA NA TRBJ2-2 TRBV7-2 TGTGCCAGCAGCTTGAACAGGGCTACCGGGGAGCTGTTTTTT CASSLNRATGELFF
NA NA TRBJ1-2 TRBV19 TGTGCCTGTGGAGGAATTAATAACTATGGCTACACCTTC CACGGINNYGYTF
NA NA TRBJ1-2 TRBV19 TGTGCCGCAGGGGCAGAGCATGGCTACACCTTC CAAGAEHGYTF
NA NA TRBJ1-3 TRBV25-1 TGTGCCAGCAGTGCAACAGGTCCTGGAAACACCATATATTTT CASSATGPGNTIYF
TRBD1 NA TRBJ1-2 TRBV27 TGTGCCAGCAGCGACGAGAAGGGGGCTTTCTATGGCTACACCTTC CASSDEKGAFYGYTF
NA NA TRBJ1-2 TRBV21-1 TGTGCCAGCAGCAAAGTGGAAACAGGGGTTGAGGTGCTTTATGGCTACACCTTC CASSKVETGVEVLYGYTF
NA NA TRBJ1-1 TRBV5-5 TGTGCCAGCAGTCTTGAGGGGAACACTGAAGCTTTCTTT CASSLEGNTEAFF
NA NA TRBJ2-1 TRBV18 TGTGCCAGCTCACCAAAAGGGGGGGCCCAAGGGTACAATGAGCAGTTCTTC CASSPKGGAQGYNEQFF
TRBD1 NA TRBJ1-5 TRBV6-6 TGTGCCAGCGGGACAGGGAGTCAGCCCCAGCATTTT CASGTGSQPQHF
NA NA TRBJ1-1 TRBV18 TGTGCCAGCTCACCAAACAGGCAGAACACTGAAGCTTTCTTT CASSPNRQNTEAFF
TRBD1 NA TRBJ1-2 TRBV5-6 TGTGCCAGCAGCTCCGGACAGGAGATTTCCTATGGCTACACCTTC CASSSGQEISYGYTF
TRBD2 NA TRBJ2-5 TRBV11-2 TGTGCCAGCAGCTCCCGGACTAGCGGGGGACAAGAGACCCAGTACTTC CASSSRTSGGQETQYF
NA NA TRBJ2-3 TRBV5-6 TGTGCCAGCAGCTTGGGCAGGGTAGTAGATACGCAGTATTTT CASSLGRVVDTQYF
TRBD2 NA TRBJ2-2 TRBV11-2 TGTGCCAGCAGCTGGGCCGGGACTAGCGGGGAGGTCACCGGGGAGCTGTTTTTT CASSWAGTSGEVTGELFF
TRBD1 NA TRBJ1-2 TRBV4-2 TGTGCCAGCAGCCAAGTGAAGGGGGCGCGCGGCTACACCTTC CASSQVKGARGYTF
NA NA TRBJ1-1 TRBV2 TGTGCCAGCAGTGAAAGAGGGCAGGCTGAAGCTTTCTTT CASSERGQAEAFF
NA NA TRBJ1-1 TRBV9 TGTGCCAGCAGCGTAGCTGGAGGGGTGAACACTGAAGCTTTCTTT CASSVAGGVNTEAFF
NA once TRBJ1-6 TRBV7-2 TGTGCCAGCAGCCGTGACAGCTCGATCGGTTCACCCCTCCACTTT CASSRDSSIGSPLHF
TRBD2 NA TRBJ2-3 TRBV24-1 TGTGCCACCAGTGACCGGACTAGCGGAATTACAGATACGCAGTATTTT CATSDRTSGITDTQYF
NA NA TRBJ1-3 TRBV5-1 TGCGCCAGCAGCCCTCTGGGTGCGGGGAGTGGAAACACCATATATTTT CASSPLGAGSGNTIYF
TRBD1 NA TRBJ1-6 TRBV3-1/TRBV3-2 TGTGCCAGCAGCCAATCCGGACAGGGACCAAATTCACCCCTCCACTTT CASSQSGQGPNSPLHF